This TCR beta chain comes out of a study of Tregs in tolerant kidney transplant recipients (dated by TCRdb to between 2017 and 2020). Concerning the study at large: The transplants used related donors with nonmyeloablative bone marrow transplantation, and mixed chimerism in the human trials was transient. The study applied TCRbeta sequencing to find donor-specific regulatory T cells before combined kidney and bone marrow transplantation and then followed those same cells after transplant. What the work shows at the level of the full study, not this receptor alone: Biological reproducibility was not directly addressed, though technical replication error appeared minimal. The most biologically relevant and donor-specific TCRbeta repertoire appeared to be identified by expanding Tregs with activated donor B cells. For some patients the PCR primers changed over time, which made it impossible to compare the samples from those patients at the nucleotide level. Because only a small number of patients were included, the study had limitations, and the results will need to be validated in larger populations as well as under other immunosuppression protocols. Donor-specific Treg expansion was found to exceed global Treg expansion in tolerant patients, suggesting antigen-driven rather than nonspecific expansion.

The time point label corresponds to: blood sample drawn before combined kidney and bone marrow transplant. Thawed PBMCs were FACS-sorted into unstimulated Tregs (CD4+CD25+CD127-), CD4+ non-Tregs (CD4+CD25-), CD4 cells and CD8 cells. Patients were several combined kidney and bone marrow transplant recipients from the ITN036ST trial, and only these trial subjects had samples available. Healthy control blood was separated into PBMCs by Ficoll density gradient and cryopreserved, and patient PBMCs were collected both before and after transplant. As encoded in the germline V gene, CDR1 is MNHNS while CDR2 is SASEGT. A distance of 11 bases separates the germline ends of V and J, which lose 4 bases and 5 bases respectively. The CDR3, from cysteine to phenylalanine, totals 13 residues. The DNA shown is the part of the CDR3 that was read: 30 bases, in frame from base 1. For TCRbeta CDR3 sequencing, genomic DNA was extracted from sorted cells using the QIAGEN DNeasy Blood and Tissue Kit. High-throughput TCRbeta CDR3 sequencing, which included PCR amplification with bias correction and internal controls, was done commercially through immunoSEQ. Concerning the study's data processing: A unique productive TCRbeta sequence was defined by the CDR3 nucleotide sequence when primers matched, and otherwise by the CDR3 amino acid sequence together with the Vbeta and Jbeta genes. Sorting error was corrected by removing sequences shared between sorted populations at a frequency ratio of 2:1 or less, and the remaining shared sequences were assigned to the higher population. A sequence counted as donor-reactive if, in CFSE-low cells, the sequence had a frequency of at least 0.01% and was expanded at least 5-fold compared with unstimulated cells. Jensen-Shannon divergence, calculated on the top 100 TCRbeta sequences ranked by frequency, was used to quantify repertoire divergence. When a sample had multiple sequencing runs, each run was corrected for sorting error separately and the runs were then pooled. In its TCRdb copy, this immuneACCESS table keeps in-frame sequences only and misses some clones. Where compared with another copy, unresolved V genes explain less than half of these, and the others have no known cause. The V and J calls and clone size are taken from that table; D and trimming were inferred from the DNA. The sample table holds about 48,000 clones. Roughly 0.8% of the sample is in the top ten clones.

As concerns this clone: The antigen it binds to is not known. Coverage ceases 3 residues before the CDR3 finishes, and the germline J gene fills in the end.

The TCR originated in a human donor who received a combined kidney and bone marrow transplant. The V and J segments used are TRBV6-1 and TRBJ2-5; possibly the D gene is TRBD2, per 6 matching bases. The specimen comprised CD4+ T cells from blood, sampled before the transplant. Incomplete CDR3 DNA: TGTGCCAGCAGTGGGGACTTTTGGGAGACC. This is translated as CASSGDFWET. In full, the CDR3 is CASSGDFWETQYF.